The clone carrying this T cell receptor beta chain was seen a handful of times. Via MiXCR, TCRdb re-called the 5' RACE reads, giving one row per CDR3 protein. The profile shows 550,000 to 600,000 distinct CDR3 sequences, roughly a sixth of them singletons. With 5 bases removed from V and 6 bases from J, the gap between germline ends came to 20 bases. Germline CDR1 and CDR2: LNHNV and YYDKDF (reference sequence). The CDR3 has 15 amino acids. This record comes from a study of T-cell memory formation after mild COVID-19. The sequenced sample was PBMCs or a T cell subset sorted from them (not recorded which). The TCR was taken from an adult woman who had mild COVID-19 (a few samples of this study predate the infection). Cell type and time point are not known. The rearrangement links TRBV15 to TRBJ2-7; D possibly matches TRBD1 or TRBD2 (6 bases each). CDR3 in amino acids: CATSPRGLQTPEQYF. CDR3 bases: TGTGCCACCAGCCCCCGGGGGCTCCAAACCCCCGAGCAGTACTTC.